This T cell receptor beta chain was profiled in a study (dated by TCRdb to between 2014 and 2017). General notes on the study: The study tested whether tumor-infiltrating Tregs in breast cancer are recruited from blood Tregs or converted in situ from other CD4+ T cell subsets.

Germline trimming amounts to 7 bases on V and 7 bases on J, with 8 as the count of junction bases outside the gene matches. There are 14 amino acids in the CDR3, from cysteine to phenylalanine inclusive. Only the CDR3 DNA is retained, 42 bases long and in frame from the first base. The CDR1 and CDR2 encoded by the germline V gene are MNHNS and SASEGT. Tregs were isolated as CD4+CD25+CD127-/low cells. Tregs, naive and memory CD4+ T cells from tumor, blood and ipsilateral draining lymph nodes of a handful of breast cancer patients underwent full-length TCR alpha and beta sequencing. Tumor tissue, along with lymph nodes from ipsilateral axillary dissection, was perfused with PBS, minced, and then digested using collagenase I and hyaluronidase. Sorted cell populations were confirmed by FACS to exceed 90% purity. As concerns this clonotype: Its recognized antigen is unknown. A much larger clone lies a single base off, so this may be a read error.

Amplification of full-length TCR variable regions was done by 5' RACE PCR using constant-region reverse primers, and this step was followed by semi-nested PCR with Nested Universal Primer A. Using the ReliaPrep RNA Cell Miniprep System, total RNA was extracted, and the SMARTer RACE 5'/3' Kit was then used to reverse transcribe the RNA into 5'RACE-ready cDNA. An Illumina MiSeq was used to sequence the full-length TCR alpha and beta libraries, which had been barcoded with multiplex adaptors. The source study handled its data this way. For each of nine subset-tissue groups, sequencing data from the five patients were pooled, and the groups were then compared using unsupervised clustering of TCR gene usage. The Morisita-Horn index was used to calculate repertoire similarity, with shared sequences weighted according to their contribution to each repertoire. TCRdb applied fastp at Q25 and MiXCR to the public reads, then kept only in-frame beta chains. Here each entry gathers all rows of one CDR3 protein and keeps the most common genes and DNA. These V and J calls derive from TCRdb rather than the authors' analysis. Across this sample there are some 32,000 distinct CDR3 sequences, with 25% to 30% seen only once. The ten largest clonotypes hold around 2.3% of the sample.

The research as a whole found: In terms of TCR gene usage, tumor memory CD4+ T cells clustered together with blood and lymph node memory CD4+ cells, as well as with lymph node naive CD4+ cells. The TCR alpha and beta sequences of tumor-infiltrating Tregs showed the greatest overlap with tumor naive CD4+ T cells, followed by blood naive CD4+ T cells. The larger-cohort validation was restricted to a single TCR beta V-J rearrangement rather than whole repertoires.

The TCR originated in a female donor with breast cancer. Rearrangement joined TRBV6-1 to TRBJ1-5; TRBD1 agrees with 9 junctional bases. Sequenced: tumor-infiltrating Tregs sorted from the breast tumor. The CDR3 region reads CASIRTGASQPQHF. The bases read TGTGCCAGCATTCGGACAGGGGCAAGCCAGCCCCAGCATTTT.